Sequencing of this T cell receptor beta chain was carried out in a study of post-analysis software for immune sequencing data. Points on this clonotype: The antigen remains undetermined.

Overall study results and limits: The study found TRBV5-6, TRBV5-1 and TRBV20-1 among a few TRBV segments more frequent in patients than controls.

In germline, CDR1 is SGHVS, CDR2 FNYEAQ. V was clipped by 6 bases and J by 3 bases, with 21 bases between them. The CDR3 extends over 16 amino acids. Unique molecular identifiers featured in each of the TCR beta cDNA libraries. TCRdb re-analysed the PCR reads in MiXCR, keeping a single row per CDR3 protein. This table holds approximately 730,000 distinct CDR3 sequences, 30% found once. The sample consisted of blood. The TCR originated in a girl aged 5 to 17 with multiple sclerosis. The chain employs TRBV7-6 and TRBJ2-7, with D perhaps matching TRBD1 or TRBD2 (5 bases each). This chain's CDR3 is CASRHRDLPLIYEQYF. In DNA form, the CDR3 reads TGTGCCAGCAGACATAGGGACCTCCCCTTAATCTACGAGCAGTACTTC.